A single sample gave rise to the 14 T cell receptor beta chains below, sequenced in a study of blood T cells in healthy people across ages. The use of a sample-barcoded 5' primer and a J-beta primer mix characterized a second PCR of roughly 6 to 11 cycles. MiXCR was run by TCRdb on the 5' RACE reads, yielding one entry per CDR3 protein. The table lists some 1,800,000 distinct CDR3 sequences, approximately 39% of them singletons. The sample comprised blood. All receptors come from a human donor in good health.

The chain is built from TRBV9 and TRBJ2-1, with 7 positions matching TRBD2. With 4 bases clipped from V and 7 bases from J, the junction kept 8 bases outside the gene matches. Germline loops: CDR1 SGDLS, CDR2 YYNGEE. The CDR3 runs to 14 residues. In nucleotides, the CDR3 is TGTGCCAGCAGCACCCAAACGGGAGGAAATGAGCAGTTCTTC. As protein: CASSTQTGGNEQFF.

This clonotype showed up just a few times. The chain uses TRBV10-3 and TRBJ2-7, with 7 bases fitting TRBD2. Germline lookup yields CDR1 ENHRY and CDR2 SYGVKD. Trimming took 2 bases from V and 1 from J; bases not matched to a gene: 8. The CDR3 has 16 amino acids. CDR3 loop: CAISEGTTGLSYEQYF. The CDR3 DNA sequence: TGTGCCATCAGTGAGGGCACAACGGGACTATCCTACGAGCAGTACTTC.

In its sample, this clonotype was seen a few times. The CDR3 reads CASGSRAKNIRYF. For the CDR3, the DNA is TGTGCCAGCGGGAGTCGGGCCAAAAACATTCGGTACTTC. The chain joins TRBV5-6 to TRBJ2-7; tentative D call: TRBD2 (5 bases). The CDR3 length is 13 residues. The V end was cut by 7 bases, the J end by 12 bases, with 23 bases between. Germline V lookup: CDR1 SGHDT, CDR2 YYEEEE.

This chain joins TRBV3-1 and TRBJ2-4; 10 nucleotides match TRBD2. TRBJ2-7 explains the end of the DNA better; the J call may be wrong. CDR3 length: 15 residues. Germline V lookup: CDR1 LGHDT, CDR2 YNNKEL (reference sequence). CDR3 nucleotide sequence: TGTGCCAGCAGCCGTACTAGCGGGGATACCTACGAGCAGTACTTC. This gives the protein CASSRTSGDTYEQYF.

CDR3 sequence reads: CASSRRGGIQYEQYF. In nucleotides, the CDR3 is TGTGCCAGCAGCCGTAGGGGAGGGATTCAATACGAGCAGTACTTC. The V call is TRBV12-3 or TRBV12-4, the J call TRBJ2-4; the match to TRBD2 covers 7 bases. TRBJ2-7 explains the end of the DNA better; the J call may be wrong. This CDR3 contains 15 residues.

The V and J genes are TRBV6-5 and TRBJ2-3; D possibly corresponds to TRBD2 (6 bases). The CDR3 runs 13 residues. Germline-derived CDR1 and CDR2 are MNHEY and SVGAGI. V gave up 6 bases and J gave up 6 bases, with 13 bases separating them. CDR3 bases: TGTGCCAGCAGAGAGGATGGGGGGGATACGCAGTATTTT. Its protein is CASREDGGDTQYF.

Ten or more counts support this clonotype. CDR3 protein: CSVGAGGGYEQYF. The CDR3 nucleotides read TGCAGCGTTGGGGCGGGCGGCGGCTACGAGCAGTACTTC. J is TRBJ2-7 and V is TRBV29-1; tentatively, D is TRBD2 (5 bases). Germline V gene lookup returns CDR1 SQVTM and CDR2 ANQGSEA. Trimming shortened V by 4 bases and J by 3 bases, and 13 bases separated the two germline ends. CDR3 length equals 13 residues.

The genes are TRBV6-2 or TRBV6-3 and TRBJ2-1; TRBD2 matches 13 bases. This CDR3 spans 18 amino acids. Trimming removed 2 bases from V and 5 bases from J; junction bases left unmatched: 9. Germline V lookup: CDR1 MNHEY, CDR2 SVGEGT. CDR3 sequence reads: CASSYMGLAGYSHNEQFF. DNA for the CDR3: TGTGCCAGCAGTTACATGGGACTAGCGGGGTATTCTCACAATGAGCAGTTCTTC.

This clonotype has only a few counts. The chain couples TRBV2 to TRBJ1-5; D is unclear. Germline V gene sequence: CDR1 SNHLY, CDR2 FYNNEI. Trimming took 6 bases from V and 6 from J, leaving 12 bases between them. The CDR3 spans 13 residues. CDR3 sequence: CASRRGVGQPQHF. For the CDR3, the DNA is TGTGCCAGCAGGCGGGGTGTTGGTCAGCCCCAGCATTTT.

The V gene is TRBV20-1, the J gene TRBJ2-7, with 10 bases identical to TRBD1. The ends lost 1 base at V and 3 bases at J; junction bases unmatched: 6. CDR1 is DFQATT, CDR2 SNEGSKA, per germline (reference sequence). The CDR3 is made up of 15 amino acids. DNA for the CDR3: TGCAGTGCTAGAGTGACAGGGGGCCTCTGCTACGAGCAGTACTTC. It is translated as CSARVTGGLCYEQYF.

This chain joins TRBV12-3 or TRBV12-4 and TRBJ2-4; unclear D gene. Matching the DNA end better, TRBJ2-7 makes the J call doubtful. This CDR3 has 13 residues. CDR3 region: CASGKTVDYEQYF. CDR3 bases: TGTGCCAGCGGTAAGACGGTTGACTACGAGCAGTACTTC.

This clonotype was observed a handful of times. The chain has TRBV29-1 and TRBJ2-1, with no clear D. The germline V and J ends were trimmed by 2 bases and 10 bases, with 9 bases remaining between them. Germline lookup yields CDR1 SQVTM and CDR2 ANQGSEA. The CDR3 is 11 residues long. The CDR3 DNA follows: TGCAGCGTTGAATTTGGGGTCGAGCAGTTCTTC. It is translated as CSVEFGVEQFF.

Only a few counts were recorded for this clonotype. The chain carries TRBV6-2 or TRBV6-3 and TRBJ2-7; perhaps D is TRBD1 or TRBD2 (5 bases each). The germline V gene has CDR1 MNHEY and CDR2 SVGEGT. The CDR3 runs to 13 residues. Trimming pared 7 bases from V and 2 bases from J, leaving 12 bases between. As DNA, the CDR3 is TGTGCCAGCACCTCCGGGGCGGCCTACGAGCAGTACTTC. Translated: CASTSGAAYEQYF.

The count of this clonotype is one. The chain carries TRBV12-3 or TRBV12-4 and TRBJ2-3; D is undetermined. The CDR3 loop spans 12 amino acids. V lost 6 bases and J 3 bases, leaving 7 bases between the germline ends. As DNA, the CDR3 is TGTGCCAGCAGGTCGACAACAGATACGCAGTATTTT. Amino acid sequence: CASRSTTDTQYF.